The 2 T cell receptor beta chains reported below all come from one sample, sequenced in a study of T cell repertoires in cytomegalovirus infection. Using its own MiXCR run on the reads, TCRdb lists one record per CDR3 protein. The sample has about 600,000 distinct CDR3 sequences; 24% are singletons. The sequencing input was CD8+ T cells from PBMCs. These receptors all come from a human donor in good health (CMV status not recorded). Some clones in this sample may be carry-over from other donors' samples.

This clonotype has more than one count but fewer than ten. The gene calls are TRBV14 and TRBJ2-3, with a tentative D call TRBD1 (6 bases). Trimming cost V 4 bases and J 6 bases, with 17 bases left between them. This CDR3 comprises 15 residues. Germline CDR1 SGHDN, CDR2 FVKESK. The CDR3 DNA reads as TGTGCCAGCAGCCCTTGGAAGGGGGATAGGGATACGCAGTATTTT. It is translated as CASSPWKGDRDTQYF.

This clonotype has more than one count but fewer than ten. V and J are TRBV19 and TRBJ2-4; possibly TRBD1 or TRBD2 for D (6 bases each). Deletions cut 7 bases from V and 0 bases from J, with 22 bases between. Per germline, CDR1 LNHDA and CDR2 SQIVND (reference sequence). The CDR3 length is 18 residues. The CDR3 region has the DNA TGTGCCAGTAACACGTTCGGGGGCTTGAATGTAGCCAAAAACATTCAGTACTTC. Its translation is CASNTFGGLNVAKNIQYF.